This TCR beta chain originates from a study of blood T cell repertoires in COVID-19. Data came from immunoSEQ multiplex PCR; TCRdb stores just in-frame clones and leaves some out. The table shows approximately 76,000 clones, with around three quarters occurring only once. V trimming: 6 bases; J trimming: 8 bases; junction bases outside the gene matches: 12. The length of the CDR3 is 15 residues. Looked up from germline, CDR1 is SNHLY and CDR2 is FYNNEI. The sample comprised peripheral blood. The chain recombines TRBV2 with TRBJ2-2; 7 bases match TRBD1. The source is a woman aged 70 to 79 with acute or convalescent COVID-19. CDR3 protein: CASRQTTGNFGELFF. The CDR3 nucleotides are TGTGCCAGCAGACAGACGACAGGGAATTTTGGGGAGCTGTTTTTT.